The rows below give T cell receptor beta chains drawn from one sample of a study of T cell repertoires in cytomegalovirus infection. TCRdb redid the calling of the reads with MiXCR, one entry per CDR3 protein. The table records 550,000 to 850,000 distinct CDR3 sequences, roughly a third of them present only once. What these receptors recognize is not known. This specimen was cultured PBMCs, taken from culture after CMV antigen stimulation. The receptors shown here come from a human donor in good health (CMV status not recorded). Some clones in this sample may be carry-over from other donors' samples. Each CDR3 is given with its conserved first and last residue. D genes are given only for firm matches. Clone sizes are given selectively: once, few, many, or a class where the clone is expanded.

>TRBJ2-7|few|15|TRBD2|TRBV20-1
TGCAGTGCTAGAGAGGCTAGCGGGAGATTATACGAGCAGTACTTC
CSAREASGRLYEQYF
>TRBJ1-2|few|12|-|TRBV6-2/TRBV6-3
TGTGCCATTCGAACAGGGATGAGAGGCTACACCTTC
CAIRTGMRGYTF
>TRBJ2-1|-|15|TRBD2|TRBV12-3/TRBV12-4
TGTGCCAGCAGTTTTAGTAGCGGGGGGGCCTATGAGCAGTTCTTC
CASSFSSGGAYEQFF
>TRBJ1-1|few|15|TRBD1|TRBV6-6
TGTGCCAGCAGTTACACGGGACAGAGGAACACTGAAGCTTTCTTT
CASSYTGQRNTEAFF
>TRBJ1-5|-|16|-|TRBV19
TGTGCCAGTAGTATACGGGGCCAGTCCAGCAATCAGCCCCAGCATTTT
CASSIRGQSSNQPQHF
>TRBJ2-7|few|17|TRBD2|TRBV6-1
TGTGCCAGCAGCCCGACTAGCGGGAGTAGAAATAGCTACGAGCAGTACTTC
CASSPTSGSRNSYEQYF
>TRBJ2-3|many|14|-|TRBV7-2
TGTGCCAGCAGCTTAGCAAGCGGGACAGATACGCAGTATTTT
CASSLASGTDTQYF
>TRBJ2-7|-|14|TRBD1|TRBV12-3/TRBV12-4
TGTGCCAGCGGCAATCCGGGACAGCTAAACGAGCAGTACTTC
CASGNPGQLNEQYF
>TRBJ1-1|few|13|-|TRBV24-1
TGTGCCACCATGGACGACCTGAACACTGAAGCTTTCTTT
CATMDDLNTEAFF
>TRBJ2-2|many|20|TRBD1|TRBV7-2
TGTGCCAGCAGCTTAATTCCTAACAGGGGGCCGAACTCGAACACCGGGGAGCTGTTTTTT
CASSLIPNRGPNSNTGELFF
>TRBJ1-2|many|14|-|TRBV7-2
TGTGCCAGCAGCTTAGTTATCCAGGGAGGAGGCTACACCTTC
CASSLVIQGGGYTF
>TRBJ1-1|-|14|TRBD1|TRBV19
TGTGCCAGTAACCCAAGGGGGCGCGGCACTGAAGCTTTCTTT
CASNPRGRGTEAFF
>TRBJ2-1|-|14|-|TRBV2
TGTGCCAGCGCGTACTGGGGCCGCTACAATGAGCAGTTCTTC
CASAYWGRYNEQFF
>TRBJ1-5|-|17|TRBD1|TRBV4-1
TGCGCCAGCAGCCAAGTGATTGGACAGGGCGCTAGTCAGCCCCAGCATTTT
CASSQVIGQGASQPQHF
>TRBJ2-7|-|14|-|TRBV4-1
TGCGCCAGCAGCCAGCCCACTAGGACGGGCGAGCAGTACTTC
CASSQPTRTGEQYF
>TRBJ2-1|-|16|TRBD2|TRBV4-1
TGCGCCAGCAGCCAATTCCTGACTAGCGGCAACCTCGAGCAGTTCTTC
CASSQFLTSGNLEQFF
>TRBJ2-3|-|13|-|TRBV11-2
TGTGCCAGCAGCTCCAAGCCCACAGATACGCAGTATTTT
CASSSKPTDTQYF
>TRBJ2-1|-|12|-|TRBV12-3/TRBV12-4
TGTGCCAGCAGTTTGACTCACGGTGAGCAGTTCTTC
CASSLTHGEQFF
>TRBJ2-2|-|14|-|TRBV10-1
TGCGCCAGCAGACAGGGCCTGAACACCGGGGAGCTGTTTTTT
CASRQGLNTGELFF
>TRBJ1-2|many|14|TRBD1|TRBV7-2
TGTGCCAGCAGCACCCAGACAGGGGGATATGGCTACACCTTC
CASSTQTGGYGYTF
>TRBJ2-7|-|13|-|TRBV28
TGTGCCAGCGCGGAGGGGGGGTCCTACGAGCAGTACTTC
CASAEGGSYEQYF
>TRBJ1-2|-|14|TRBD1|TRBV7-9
TGTGCCAGCAGCCCGGGACAGGAGTTTGGAGGCTACACCTTC
CASSPGQEFGGYTF
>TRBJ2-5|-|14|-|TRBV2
TGTGCCAGCAGGGGAAGGACGGGGGAAGAGACCCAGTACTTC
CASRGRTGEETQYF
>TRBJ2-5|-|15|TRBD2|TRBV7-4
TGTGCCAGCAGCTCGACAGCGGGAGCGGGGGAGACCCAGTACTTC
CASSSTAGAGETQYF
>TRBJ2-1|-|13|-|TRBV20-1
TGCAGTGCTAAACAGGGCAGCGACAATGAGCAGTTCTTC
CSAKQGSDNEQFF
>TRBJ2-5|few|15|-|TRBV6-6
TGTGCCAGCAGTAATGGACTTGTCGGCCAAGAGACCCAGTACTTC
CASSNGLVGQETQYF
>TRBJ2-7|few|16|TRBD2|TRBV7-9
TGTGCCAGCAGCTTAGCGCGAGCTAGCGGGAGTCGCGAGCAGTACTTC
CASSLARASGSREQYF
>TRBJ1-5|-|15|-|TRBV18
TGTGCCAGCTCGCGAGACAGATATAGCAATCAGCCCCAGCATTTT
CASSRDRYSNQPQHF
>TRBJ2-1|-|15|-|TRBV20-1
TGCAGTGCTAGAGACGCTAGAGACCCGTACAATGAGCAGTTCTTC
CSARDARDPYNEQFF
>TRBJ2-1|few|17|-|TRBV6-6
TGTGCCAGCAGCCGACGCACAGGGACACACTCCTACAATGAGCAGTTCTTC
CASSRRTGTHSYNEQFF
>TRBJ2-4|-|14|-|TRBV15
TGTGCCACCAGCAGAGGCCGAGGAGGGAACATTCAGTACTTC
CATSRGRGGNIQYF
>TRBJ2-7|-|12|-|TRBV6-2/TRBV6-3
TGTGCCAGCGGCGGCCAGTCCTACGAGCAGTACTTC
CASGGQSYEQYF
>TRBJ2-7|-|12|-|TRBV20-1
TGCAGTGCCCCCCTGGGTGGCTACGAGCAGTACTTC
CSAPLGGYEQYF
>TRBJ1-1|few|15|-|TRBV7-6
TGTGCCAGCAGCCCCCGGGTGGTGGAGAACACTGAAGCTTTCTTT
CASSPRVVENTEAFF
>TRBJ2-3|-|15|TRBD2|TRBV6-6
TGTGCCAGCCAACTAGCGGGAGACGAACGGGATACGCAGTATTTT
CASQLAGDERDTQYF